This record looks at one T cell receptor beta chain sequence and its context. These data belong to a study of blood T cell repertoires in COVID-19. Germline V gene sequence: CDR1 LGHDT, CDR2 YNNKEL (reference sequence). V was pared by 0 bases and J by 4 bases, with 14 bases of the junction left unmatched. This CDR3 is 19 amino acids long. The repertoire was sequenced with immunoSEQ multiplex PCR; TCRdb's copy has only in-frame clones and lacks some. Of over 100,000 clones in the sample, about 79% were seen once. This TCR was recovered from an elderly woman with active or convalescent COVID-19. This chain connects TRBV3-1 (or the pseudogene TRBV3-2) to TRBJ1-5; the match to TRBD1 covers 8 bases. The specimen was peripheral blood. CDR3 bases: TGTGCCAGCAGCCAAGAGGGGTGCCAGCGGACAGGGCGAAATCAGCCCCAGCATTTT. Its translation is CASSQEGCQRTGRNQPQHF.